Below are 11 T cell receptor beta chains sequenced from a single sample in a study of T cells in Graves' hyperthyroidism and ophthalmopathy. Amplified regions were TCR beta CDR3 sequences from RNA transcripts. First-round RT-PCR targeting the TCR CDR3 was performed with the HTBI primer set. Using its own MiXCR run on the multiplex PCR reads, TCRdb lists one record per CDR3 protein. Of roughly 260,000 distinct CDR3 sequences in the sample, about 15% were seen once. Material: blood. These TCRs come from a woman aged 40 to 50 with Graves' hyperthyroidism that later progressed to Graves' ophthalmopathy.

A word on this clonotype: At one end, the junction sequence differs from germline, possibly due to a read error. The genes are TRBV5-8 and TRBJ1-1, with a possible D match to TRBD1 (5 bases). CDR1 and CDR2 from the germline V gene are SGHTS and YDEGEE. CDR3 length equals 14 residues. DNA of the CDR3: TGTGCCAGCAGCTTGGGAGGGGTTAACACTGAAGCTCTCTTT. Protein: CASSLGGVNTEALF. Supplemented by reference TRBV5-8 and TRBJ1-1, the full variable domain reads EAGVTQSPTHLIKTRGQQATLRCSPISGHTSVYWYQQALGLGLQFLLWYDEGEERNRGNFPPRFSGRQFPNYSSELNVNALELEDSALYLCASSLGGVNTEALFGQGTRLTVV.

There are many counts of this clonotype. This chain joins TRBV18 and TRBJ2-7; D remains ambiguous. V was clipped by 6 bases and J by 6 bases, with 15 bases between them. The CDR3 is made up of 13 amino acids. In germline, CDR1 is KGHSH, CDR2 LQKENI. This CDR3 reads CASSPSSPGEQYF. CDR3 nucleotides: TGTGCCAGCTCCCCGTCCTCCCCGGGCGAGCAGTACTTC.

Many counts were recorded for this clonotype. The chain joins TRBV6-1 to TRBJ2-3; TRBD2 matches 10 bases. The CDR3 runs 16 residues. With 5 bases clipped from V and 3 bases from J, the junction kept 8 bases outside the gene matches. Germline V CDR1 and CDR2: MNHNS, SASEGT. CDR3 bases: TGTGCCAGCAGTACCGGGACTAGCGAGAGGACAGATACGCAGTATTTT. Its translation is CASSTGTSERTDTQYF.

With regard to this clonotype: It may be a read error: a sequence one base away is much more abundant. The rearrangement uses TRBV2 and TRBJ1-5; D is ambiguous. The CDR3 covers 14 residues. Germline assignment: CDR1 SNHLY and CDR2 FYNNEI. The V end lost 6 bases, the J end lost 0 bases, and 9 bases lay between the germline ends. The CDR3 protein is CASSTEYSNQPQHF. Here the CDR3 DNA reads TGTGCCAGCAGCACAGAGTATAGCAATCAGCCCCAGCATTTT.

This clonotype was recorded many times. The chain links TRBV28 to TRBJ2-1; no definite D call. CDR3 size: 15 residues. Trimming took 5 bases from V and 7 from J, leaving 18 bases between them. Per germline, CDR1 MDHEN and CDR2 SYDVKM. The CDR3 spells CASSPPYGVYNEQFF. The CDR3 bases are TGTGCCAGCAGTCCCCCTTATGGGGTTTATAATGAGCAGTTCTTC.

This chain joins TRBV9 and TRBJ2-1; the match to TRBD2 covers 13 bases. From germline, CDR1 is SGDLS and CDR2 YYNGEE. This CDR3 is 17 amino acids long. Trimming at V came to 4 bases and at J to 5 bases, leaving 9 bases not matched to a gene. DNA of the CDR3: TGTGCCAGCAGCTCGATGGGGACTAGCGGGATCAACAATGAGCAGTTCTTC. Translation: CASSSMGTSGINNEQFF.

This clonotype was counted at least ten times. The chain links TRBV20-1 to TRBJ2-7; D is possibly TRBD1 (5 bases). Per the germline V gene, CDR1 is DFQATT and CDR2 is SNEGSKA (reference sequence). The CDR3 runs 15 residues. The germline V and J ends were trimmed by 1 base and 2 bases, with 15 bases remaining between them. The CDR3 DNA sequence: TGCAGTGCTAGAGCAGGGTTTGTCTCCACCTACGAGCAGTACTTC. Translating it yields CSARAGFVSTYEQYF.

This clonotype was observed a few times. This may stem from a read error, because a much larger clone lies one nucleotide away. The chain couples TRBV7-9 to TRBJ2-7; 7 bases align to TRBD2. Germline CDR1 is SEHNR and CDR2 is FQNEAQ (reference sequence). The CDR3 consists of 15 residues. The CDR3 sequence is CASLETPSGTYEQYF. The CDR3 coding sequence is TGTGCTAGTCTCGAGACCCCTAGCGGAACCTACGAGCAGTACTTC.

This clonotype was seen ten or more times. The DNA is omitted, as the CDR3 cannot be located on it reliably, and the CDR3 follows TCRdb's listing. The V gene is TRBV28, the J gene TRBJ1-2; TRBD1 was called by the table and not checked on the DNA. Germline CDR1 is MDHEN and CDR2 is SYDVKM. Including both end residues, the CDR3 is 14 amino acids long. CDR3 sequence: CASSSSGQLYGYTF.

This clonotype was found many times. This chain joins TRBV5-1 and TRBJ2-1; the match to TRBD1 covers 9 bases. The CDR3 totals 18 residues. Per the germline V gene, CDR1 is SGHRS and CDR2 is YFSETQ. V lost 3 bases, J lost 3 bases, and 13 bases stayed unmatched. The DNA of the CDR3 is TGCGCCAGCAGCTACTACTACAGGGGGCCCTCTAACTACAATGAGCAGTTCTTC. It yields the protein CASSYYYRGPSNYNEQFF.

This clonotype was recorded at least ten times. This chain connects TRBV3-1 to TRBJ2-7, with a possible D match to TRBD1 (5 bases). V lost 0 bases and J lost 6, with 12 bases in between. The germline V gene has CDR1 LGHDT and CDR2 YNNKEL (reference sequence). This CDR3 has 14 residues. CDR3 amino acids: CASSQEHRPGEQYF. CDR3 nucleotides: TGTGCCAGCAGCCAAGAACACAGGCCGGGCGAGCAGTACTTC.